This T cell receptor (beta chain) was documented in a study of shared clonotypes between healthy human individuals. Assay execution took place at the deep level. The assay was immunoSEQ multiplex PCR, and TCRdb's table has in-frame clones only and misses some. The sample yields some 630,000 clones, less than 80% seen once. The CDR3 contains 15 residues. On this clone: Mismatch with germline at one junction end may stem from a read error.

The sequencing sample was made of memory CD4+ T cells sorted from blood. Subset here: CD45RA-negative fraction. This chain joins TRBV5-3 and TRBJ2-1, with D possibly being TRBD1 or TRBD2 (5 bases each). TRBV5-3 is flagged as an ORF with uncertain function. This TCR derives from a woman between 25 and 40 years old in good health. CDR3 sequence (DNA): TGTGCCAGAAGATTGGCCCGGGGTAGGGGCAATGAGCAGTTCTTC. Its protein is CARRLARGRGNEQFF.